Here is one T cell receptor (beta chain) with its context. This entry belongs to a study of T cell responses to AZD1222 COVID-19 vaccine. Trimming removed 6 bases from V and 6 bases from J, with 9 bases in between. CDR1 is ENHRY and CDR2 is SYGVKD in the germline V gene. The CDR3 has 12 residues. The repertoire was sequenced with immunoSEQ multiplex PCR; TCRdb's copy has only in-frame clones and lacks some. Of 100,000 to 150,000 clones listed, about 90% are singletons. Source: peripheral blood, taken on day 0 of AZD1222 vaccination. The rearrangement links TRBV10-3 to TRBJ2-1, with D perhaps matching TRBD2 (5 bases). The TCR comes from an adult in good health. The chain's CDR3 is CAIRSSLNEQFF. CDR3 DNA: TGTGCCATCAGGTCTAGCCTCAATGAGCAGTTCTTC.